Below, 20 T cell receptor beta chains from the same sample are listed, as sequenced in a study of blood T cells in healthy people across ages. Sample-barcoded 5' priming and a J-beta primer mix drove a second PCR of roughly 6 to 12 cycles. From the 5' RACE reads, TCRdb called clonotypes with MiXCR, one entry per CDR3 protein. The sample includes roughly 640,000 distinct CDR3 sequences, approximately 30% of them seen just once. Material for sequencing was blood. The receptors come from a woman aged 80 or over in good health.

On this clonotype itself: A much larger clone sits a single nucleotide away, making a read error possible. The gene calls are TRBV20-1 and TRBJ2-1, with 10 positions matching TRBD2. The DNA matches TRBJ2-7 better at its end, which makes the J call doubtful. CDR1 is DFQATT and CDR2 is SNEGSKA in the germline V gene (reference sequence). This CDR3 has 17 amino acids. In nucleotides, the CDR3 is TGCAGTGCTAGAGATAGCGGGGGGCTCTCTTCCTACAATGAGCAGTACTTC. Protein sequence: CSARDSGGLSSYNEQYF.

This clonotype was observed a handful of times. J is TRBJ2-5 and V is TRBV7-7; 9 nucleotides align to TRBD2. The CDR3 consists of 16 residues. From germline, CDR1 is SSHAT and CDR2 FNYEAQ (reference sequence). The J segment lost 4 bases and the V segment lost 4 bases, leaving 10 bases of the junction unmatched. The CDR3 sequence: CASSSEAGGLGETQYF. In DNA form, the CDR3 reads TGTGCCAGCAGCTCCGAAGCGGGGGGCCTGGGAGAGACCCAGTACTTC.

This clonotype occurred many times. The chain couples TRBV6-2 or TRBV6-3 to TRBJ2-3, with 7 bases lining up with TRBD1. The junction had 5 bases not matched to a gene; V was cut back by 1 base and J by 4 bases. The CDR3 contains 15 residues. Germline V gene data show CDR1 as MNHEY and CDR2 as SVGEGT. CDR3 DNA: TGTGCCAGCAGTTACTATAGACAGGGTCCAGATACGCAGTATTTT. The encoded protein is CASSYYRQGPDTQYF.

The chain is built from TRBV28 and TRBJ1-2; weak D call: TRBD1 (5 bases). Per germline, CDR1 MDHEN and CDR2 SYDVKM. Trimming removed 6 bases from V and 8 bases from J, with 16 bases in between. This CDR3 spans 13 amino acids. The CDR3 reads CASSSGRAEGYTF. The CDR3 coding sequence is TGTGCCAGCAGCTCAGGGAGGGCGGAGGGCTACACCTTC.

This clonotype was recorded at least ten times. The V gene is TRBV20-1, the J gene TRBJ2-1; D uncertain. The V and J ends lost 0 bases and 5 bases respectively, with 14 bases between them. The CDR3 is made up of 15 amino acids. Germline V gene sequence: CDR1 DFQATT, CDR2 SNEGSKA (reference sequence). CDR3 loop: CSARDTGRQNNEQFF. The CDR3 nucleotides are TGCAGTGCTAGAGATACCGGGCGGCAGAACAATGAGCAGTTCTTC.

The gene calls are TRBV6-5 and TRBJ1-2; D not resolved. Germline CDR1 and CDR2: MNHEY and SVGAGI. The V and J ends lost 0 bases and 1 base respectively, with 12 bases between them. The CDR3 has 16 residues. This CDR3 is CASSYSQRVGNYGYTF. CDR3 coding DNA: TGTGCCAGCAGTTACTCCCAAAGGGTGGGTAACTATGGCTACACCTTC.

There are many counts of this clonotype. The V gene is TRBV4-2, the J gene TRBJ1-1, with a weak D call TRBD1 (6 bases). This CDR3 spans 14 amino acids. V lost 2 bases, J lost 6 bases, and 13 bases lay in between. Germline V gives CDR1 LGHNA, CDR2 YNFKEQ. The DNA for the CDR3 is TGTGCCAGCAGCCAACTTCGGGGGGCCGCTGAAGCTTTCTTT. Protein sequence: CASSQLRGAAEAFF.

A few counts support this clonotype. The chain links TRBV14 to TRBJ2-7; 10 positions match TRBD1. V shed 0 bases, J shed 6 bases, and the junction held 11 bases outside the gene matches. CDR3 length equals 17 residues. CDR1 is SGHDN, CDR2 FVKESK, per germline. The CDR3 here is CASSQEGWGQGYREQYF. As DNA, the CDR3 is TGTGCCAGCAGCCAAGAGGGATGGGGACAGGGGTACCGCGAGCAGTACTTC. The variable domain in full, completed from reference TRBV14 and TRBJ2-7, reads EAGVTQFPSHSVIEKGQTVTLRCDPISGHDNLYWYRRVMGKEIKFLLHFVKESKQDESGMPNNRFLAERTGGTYSTLKVQPAELEDSGVYFCASSQEGWGQGYREQYFGPGTRLTVT.

The rearrangement links TRBV6-2 or TRBV6-3 to TRBJ2-4; no definite D call. Trimming took 2 bases from V and 1 from J, leaving 9 bases between them. Per the germline V gene, CDR1 is MNHEY and CDR2 is SVGEGT. The CDR3 is 15 amino acids. This chain's CDR3 is CASSYGLVAKNIQYF. CDR3 nucleotide sequence: TGTGCCAGCAGTTACGGGCTAGTTGCCAAAAACATTCAGTACTTC.

DNA for the CDR3: TGTGCCAGCAGACCACAGGGAGTTGCCTACAATGAGCAGTACTTC. Encoded protein: CASRPQGVAYNEQYF. The rearrangement uses TRBV2 and TRBJ2-1, with D tentatively TRBD1 (6 bases). The last part of the DNA fits TRBJ2-7 better; the J call may be wrong. There are 15 residues in the CDR3. Germline values: CDR1 SNHLY, CDR2 FYNNEI.

This clonotype was seen repeatedly, ten times or more. This sequence joins TRBV11-1 and TRBJ2-3; 10 nucleotides match TRBD1. J gave up 4 bases and V 4 bases, and 8 bases lay outside the gene matches. Germline values: CDR1 SGHAT, CDR2 FQDESV (reference sequence). This CDR3 comprises 16 residues. CDR3 sequence: CASSSLRQGASDTQYF. The CDR3 nucleotides read TGTGCCAGCAGCTCCCTCCGACAGGGGGCCTCAGATACGCAGTATTTT.

This clonotype was detected many times. A much larger clone sits a single nucleotide away, making a read error possible. This chain uses TRBV20-1 with TRBJ2-5; D possibly corresponds to TRBD2 (5 bases). Trimming shortened V by 1 base and J by 11 bases, and 20 bases separated the two germline ends. The CDR3 runs 14 residues. Germline CDR1 DFQATT, CDR2 SNEGSKA (reference sequence). The CDR3 DNA follows: TGCAGTGCTAGAGCGGGATTGGTATTGGATGAGCAGTACTTC. Translation: CSARAGLVLDEQYF.

This clonotype was detected ten times or more. The chain has TRBV15 and TRBJ2-1, with TRBD1 matching 11 bases. The CDR3 runs to 15 residues. V was clipped by 2 bases and J by 8 bases; unmatched bases: 5. Germline assignment: CDR1 LNHNV and CDR2 YYDKDF (reference sequence). This chain's CDR3 is CATSRWTGGEDEQFF. The CDR3 region has the DNA TGTGCCACCAGCAGATGGACAGGGGGCGAAGATGAGCAGTTCTTC.

This clonotype was observed a single time. The chain carries TRBV18 and TRBJ1-3; D not certain. Germline CDR1 KGHSH, CDR2 LQKENI. Trimming pared 3 bases from V and 0 bases from J, leaving 12 bases between. This CDR3 contains 16 residues. The CDR3 is CASSPIPDRSGNTIYF. Here the CDR3 DNA reads TGTGCCAGCTCACCGATCCCAGATCGCTCTGGAAACACCATATATTTT.

This clonotype was found many times. The rearrangement links TRBV5-1 to TRBJ2-5, with TRBD2 identical over 7 bases. This CDR3 region has 15 residues. CDR1 and CDR2 (germline): SGHRS, YFSETQ. Trimming took 4 bases from V and 5 from J; bases not matched to a gene: 11. CDR3 DNA: TGCGCCAGCAGCGGAGCGGGGATTACGGCGGAGACCCAGTACTTC. Amino acids: CASSGAGITAETQYF. The whole variable domain, remainder taken from reference TRBV5-1 and TRBJ2-5, is KAGVTQTPRYLIKTRGQQVTLSCSPISGHRSVSWYQQTPGQGLQFLFEYFSETQRNKGNFPGRFSGRQFSNSRSEMNVSTLELGDSALYLCASSGAGITAETQYFGPGTRLLVL.

This clonotype has a handful of counts. The J gene is TRBJ1-4, the V gene TRBV9; D gene unclear. The CDR3 is 15 amino acids. In germline, CDR1 is SGDLS, CDR2 YYNGEE. The V gene lost 2 bases and the J gene lost 5 bases, with 13 bases spanning the gap. The CDR3 protein is CASSVHSGSNEKLFF. The CDR3 DNA is TGTGCCAGCAGCGTTCATTCGGGGTCGAATGAAAAACTGTTTTTT. Variable domain in full (rest from reference TRBV9 and TRBJ1-4): DSGVTQTPKHLITATGQRVTLRCSPRSGDLSVYWYQQSLDQGLQFLIQYYNGEERAKGNILERFSAQQFPDLHSELNLSSLELGDSALYFCASSVHSGSNEKLFFGSGTQLSVL.

About this clonotype itself: Given a much more abundant clone one base away, this may be a read error. This chain uses TRBV5-1 with TRBJ2-5; perhaps TRBD2 as D (5 bases). The CDR3 runs 14 residues. Germline V CDR1 and CDR2: SGHRS, YFSETQ. V lost 4 bases and J 11 bases, leaving 21 bases between the germline ends. CDR3 nucleotide sequence: TGCGCCAGCAGCCAAGAGGGTTTCTACAATGAGCAGTACTTC. This translates into CASSQEGFYNEQYF.

Of note for this clonotype: The junction differs from germline at one of its ends, possibly a read error. The chain joins TRBV20-1 to TRBJ2-2; D possibly corresponds to TRBD2 (5 bases). The CDR3 sequence is 14 residues long. The germline V gene encodes CDR1 DFQATT and CDR2 SNEGSKA (reference sequence). This CDR3 is CSTSRIRNTGELFF. CDR3 nucleotides: TGCAGTACTAGTCGGATTAGAAACACCGGGGAGCTGTTTTTT.

This clonotype was detected only a few times. The chain joins TRBV20-1 to TRBJ1-6; D remains unclear. With 1 base removed from V and 5 bases from J, the gap between germline ends came to 9 bases. CDR1 is DFQATT and CDR2 is SNEGSKA in the germline V gene (reference sequence). The CDR3 covers 14 residues. This CDR3 reads CSARAGGDNSPLHF. CDR3 in DNA: TGCAGTGCTAGAGCTGGCGGAGATAATTCACCCCTCCACTTT.

Concerning this clonotype: A much larger clone lies a single base off, so this may be a read error. The chain has TRBV7-8 and TRBJ2-3; tentative D call: TRBD2 (5 bases). V gave up 2 bases and J gave up 4 bases, with 19 bases separating them. Germline V lookup: CDR1 SGHVS, CDR2 FQNEAQ. The CDR3 runs 17 residues. The CDR3 sequence is CASSLTVNGVAPDTQYF. The DNA for the CDR3 is TGTGCCAGCAGCTTAACGGTTAACGGGGTGGCCCCAGATACGCAGTATTTT.